A single TCR beta chain is shown here with its context. Its antigen is unknown. TCRdb keeps only in-frame clones here, not all; method: immunoSEQ multiplex PCR. This repertoire shows about 15,000 clones, about 72% found once; its top ten account for about 5.5%. These data originate in a study of CXCR4 blockade with PD-1 therapy in pancreatic cancer. Study observations and caveats: Tumors were clonally expanded, mean roughly 0.15 versus 0.05 in healthy blood. Clone frequency correlated with its number of distinct nucleotide rearrangements.

CDR1 MNHGY and CDR2 SAAAGT come from the germline V gene. V lost 10 bases to trimming and J lost 5 bases; unmatched junction nucleotides: 12. This CDR3 comprises 14 residues. J is TRBJ2-5 and V is TRBV6-8, with 8 bases lining up with TRBD2. Sequencing input: tumor tissue. The sequence derives from a human donor with pancreatic ductal adenocarcinoma. In nucleotides, the CDR3 is TGTGCCATCAGACCGAGCGGGAGTGGGGAGACCCAGTACTTC. It encodes CAIRPSGSGETQYF.